Listed here are 30 T cell receptor beta chains from one sample, sequenced in a study of blood T cell repertoires in COVID-19. Assay: immunoSEQ multiplex PCR; the TCRdb copy retains only in-frame clones and omits some. The repertoire holds over 25,000 clones, with around 87% as singletons. Material: peripheral blood. The source of these receptors is a human donor in a cohort sampled during active COVID-19. The donor label of this sample is uncertain.

The V gene is TRBV11-2, the J gene TRBJ2-7, with 8 bases that match TRBD1. With V trimmed by 0 bases and J by 4 bases, 5 bases remained unmatched. The CDR3 runs 15 residues. Per the germline V gene, CDR1 is SGHAT and CDR2 is FQNNGV. CDR3 DNA sequence: TGTGCCAGCAGCTTAGAAGCCGGACAGGGTTACGAGCAGTACTTC. It is translated as CASSLEAGQGYEQYF.

The V gene is TRBV21-1, the J gene TRBJ2-7; TRBD1 reflects the table's D call only, with no check against the DNA. TRBV21-1 is designated a pseudogene. CDR3 length equals 12 residues. The CDR3 reads CASTLAVVEQYF. CDR3 nucleotide sequence: TGTGCCAGCACCCTGGCTGTTGTCGAGCAGTACTTC.

Here the CDR3 DNA reads TGTGCCAGCAGCCTAGAGTGGCGGGAGGTCTCCTACGAGCAGTACTTC. It codes for CASSLEWREVSYEQYF. This chain connects TRBV14 to TRBJ2-7; 8 bases map to TRBD2. Unmatched junction bases numbered 8, after V lost 4 bases and J lost 0 bases. CDR3 length: 16 residues. Looked up from germline, CDR1 is SGHDN and CDR2 is FVKESK.

The rearrangement links TRBV15 to TRBJ1-4; D gene unclear. CDR1 is LNHNV and CDR2 is YYDKDF in the germline V gene (reference sequence). Trimming left V 1 base short and J 8 bases short, with 5 bases between. The CDR3 has 12 amino acids. CDR3 amino acids: CATSRGAEKLFF. The CDR3, as DNA: TGTGCCACCAGCAGAGGGGCCGAAAAACTGTTTTTT. Full variable domain (missing parts from reference TRBV15 and TRBJ1-4): DAMVIQNPRYQVTQFGKPVTLSCSQTLNHNVMYWYQQKSSQAPKLLFHYYDKDFNNEADTPDNFQSRRPNTSFCFLDIRSPGLGDTAMYLCATSRGAEKLFFGSGTQLSVL.

The chain combines TRBV21-1 with TRBJ2-3; the table's D call, TRBD2, has no DNA check behind it. TRBV21-1 is annotated as a pseudogene. The CDR3 spans 16 residues. CDR3 sequence (DNA): TGTGCCAGCAGTCTAGCGGGGGCGAAATCCTGCGATACGCAGTATTTT. Its protein is CASSLAGAKSCDTQYF.

The chain employs TRBV5-1 and TRBJ1-2; perhaps TRBD1 as D (6 bases). Trimming took off 1 base at V and 0 bases at J, with 22 bases between the two ends. CDR3 length: 19 amino acids. CDR1 is SGHRS, CDR2 YFSETQ, per germline. The CDR3 DNA is TGCGCCAGCAGCTTGTGGGGGCCGGGCAGGTCCCCAACTAACTATGGCTACACCTTC. It yields the protein CASSLWGPGRSPTNYGYTF. The variable domain in full, completed from reference TRBV5-1 and TRBJ1-2, reads KAGVTQTPRYLIKTRGQQVTLSCSPISGHRSVSWYQQTPGQGLQFLFEYFSETQRNKGNFPGRFSGRQFSNSRSEMNVSTLELGDSALYLCASSLWGPGRSPTNYGYTFGSGTRLTVV.

This rearrangement joins TRBV24-1 to TRBJ1-1, with D maybe TRBD1 (6 bases). The germline V gene encodes CDR1 KGHDR and CDR2 SFDVKD. The CDR3 totals 13 residues. Trimming pared 4 bases from V and 8 bases from J, leaving 13 bases between. The CDR3 is CATSEPNRAEAFF. The CDR3 DNA follows: TGTGCCACCAGTGAGCCCAACAGGGCAGAAGCTTTCTTT.

The rearrangement links TRBV18 to TRBJ2-3, with a possible D match to TRBD2 (6 bases). Germline CDR1 reads KGHSH; CDR2 reads LQKENI. V lost 2 bases, J lost 3 bases, and 9 bases lay in between. CDR3 size: 14 residues. The CDR3 nucleotides are TGTGCCAGCTCACCAGCGGGATCGACAGATACGCAGTATTTT. Encoded protein: CASSPAGSTDTQYF.

The chain carries TRBV28 and TRBJ1-1; 7 bases line up with TRBD1. With V trimmed by 6 bases and J by 5 bases, 6 bases remained unmatched. The CDR3 has 13 residues. Germline lookup yields CDR1 MDHEN and CDR2 SYDVKM. CDR3 region: CASRKAGGTEAFF. In DNA form, the CDR3 reads TGTGCCAGCAGGAAAGCAGGGGGTACTGAAGCTTTCTTT.

This CDR3 is CATRTSEANEQFF. The DNA of the CDR3 is TGCGCCACCCGGACTAGCGAGGCCAATGAGCAGTTCTTC. The V and J genes are TRBV10-2 and TRBJ2-1; 9 nucleotides match TRBD2. CDR1 and CDR2 from the germline V gene are WSHSY and SAAADI. Unmatched junction bases numbered 7, after V lost 10 bases and J lost 6 bases. The length of the CDR3 is 13 residues.

The gene calls are TRBV7-9 and TRBJ1-1; TRBD1 aligns across 8 bases. CDR3 length: 13 amino acids. Unmatched junction bases numbered 5, after V lost 4 bases and J lost 7 bases. Germline V gives CDR1 SEHNR, CDR2 FQNEAQ (reference sequence). The CDR3: CASSWTGYNEAFF. CDR3 coding DNA: TGTGCCAGCAGCTGGACAGGGTATAATGAAGCTTTCTTT.

This rearrangement joins TRBV11-3 to TRBJ2-1; TRBD1 might be the D (6 bases). Trimming shortened V by 5 bases and J by 9 bases, and 20 bases separated the two germline ends. CDR1 is SGHNT, CDR2 YENEEA, per germline. The CDR3 totals 15 residues. CDR3 region: CASSPPRAGVSEQFF. As DNA, the CDR3 is TGTGCCAGCAGCCCTCCCCGGGCAGGGGTTAGTGAGCAGTTCTTC.

V usage is TRBV5-6 and J usage is TRBJ1-1; the match to TRBD1 covers 8 bases. Germline V gives CDR1 SGHDT, CDR2 YYEEEE. This CDR3 contains 18 residues. V gave up 0 bases and J gave up 5 bases; unmatched junction bases: 15. CDR3: CASSLARQGRGGSTEAFF. The CDR3 nucleotides are TGTGCCAGCAGCTTGGCGCGACAGGGGCGTGGGGGAAGTACTGAAGCTTTCTTT.

This clone was seen a handful of times. The chain couples TRBV11-3 to TRBJ2-7; the match to TRBD2 covers 7 bases. V was pared by 5 bases and J by 2 bases, with 9 bases of the junction left unmatched. Per the germline V gene, CDR1 is SGHNT and CDR2 is YENEEA. The CDR3 has 15 residues. The CDR3 sequence: CASSTWPSGAYEQYF. The CDR3 coding sequence is TGTGCCAGCAGCACTTGGCCTAGCGGAGCCTACGAGCAGTACTTC.

Worth noting for this clone: This specimen includes other DNA sequences encoding the same CDR3. The chain couples TRBV7-9 to TRBJ2-1; 12 bases map to TRBD2. Trimming cost V 3 bases and J 5 bases; bases outside gene matches: 8. The length of the CDR3 is 17 residues. Germline CDR1 SEHNR, CDR2 FQNEAQ (reference sequence). This CDR3 reads CASSLGASGRADNEQFF. CDR3 bases: TGTGCCAGCAGCTTGGGCGCTAGCGGGAGGGCCGACAATGAGCAGTTCTTC.

The chain employs TRBV4-2 and TRBJ2-2; 8 bases map to TRBD2. Per germline, CDR1 LGHNA and CDR2 YNFKEQ. V lost 0 bases, J lost 4 bases, and 7 bases stayed unmatched. This CDR3 region has 17 residues. The CDR3 sequence: CASSQDGREAITGELFF. The CDR3 nucleotides are TGTGCCAGCAGCCAAGATGGGCGGGAGGCGATCACCGGGGAGCTGTTTTTT.

The J gene is TRBJ1-1, the V gene TRBV6-5; possibly TRBD1 for D (5 bases). The V gene lost 6 bases and the J gene lost 1 base, with 9 bases spanning the gap. The CDR3 extends over 13 amino acids. Germline CDR1 MNHEY, CDR2 SVGAGI. CDR3 in amino acids: CASRDTQNTEAFF. DNA for the CDR3: TGTGCCAGCAGGGACACCCAGAACACTGAAGCTTTCTTT.

This chain connects TRBV5-8 to TRBJ2-1; unclear D gene. The CDR3 sequence is 15 residues long. CDR1 is SGHTS, CDR2 YDEGEE, per germline. V was pared by 0 bases and J by 0 bases, with 7 bases between. The DNA of the CDR3 is TGTGCCAGCAGCTTGGGAGATGCCTCCTACAATGAGCAGTTCTTC. It codes for CASSLGDASYNEQFF.

This clone was picked up a small number of times. This chain joins TRBV11-2 and TRBJ1-4, with D hard to call. The CDR3 sequence is 15 residues long. Per germline, CDR1 SGHAT and CDR2 FQNNGV. V gave up 0 bases and J gave up 7 bases, with 12 bases separating them. The CDR3 spells CASSLDLGRSEKLFF. CDR3 nucleotide sequence: TGTGCCAGCAGCTTAGATCTGGGTCGGAGTGAAAAACTGTTTTTT.

The chain couples TRBV18 to TRBJ2-3; 8 nucleotides align to TRBD1. This CDR3 comprises 14 residues. The V and J ends lost 3 bases and 6 bases, in that order; junction bases with no gene match: 5. Germline CDR1 is KGHSH and CDR2 is LQKENI. The CDR3 here is CASSPSQGADTQYF. CDR3 nucleotides: TGTGCCAGCTCACCGTCTCAGGGGGCGGATACGCAGTATTTT. Supplemented by reference TRBV18 and TRBJ2-3, the full variable domain reads NAGVMQNPRHLVRRRGQEARLRCSPMKGHSHVYWYRQLPEEGLKFMVYLQKENIIDESGMPKERFSAEFPKEGPSILRIQQVVRGDSAAYFCASSPSQGADTQYFGPGTRLTVL.

The chain uses TRBV2 and TRBJ2-5, with D perhaps matching TRBD2 (5 bases). The V end lost 0 bases, the J end lost 3 bases, and 5 bases lay between the germline ends. This CDR3 is 13 amino acids long. Per germline, CDR1 SNHLY and CDR2 FYNNEI. CDR3 in DNA: TGTGCCAGCAGTGAAGCGGGAGAAGAGACCCAGTACTTC. It translates to CASSEAGEETQYF.

This clone came up a few times. This chain links TRBV7-8 with TRBJ2-7, with a possible D match to TRBD2 (5 bases). CDR1 SGHVS and CDR2 FQNEAQ come from the germline V gene. The V and J ends lost 5 bases and 2 bases respectively, with 10 bases between them. The CDR3 spans 13 residues. This chain's CDR3 is CASSASGAYEQYF. In nucleotides, the CDR3 is TGTGCCAGCAGCGCAAGCGGTGCCTACGAGCAGTACTTC.

In this sample, this clone turned up once. The V gene is TRBV30, the J gene TRBJ2-2, with TRBD2 matching over 7 bases. Per germline, CDR1 GTSNPN and CDR2 SVGIG (reference sequence). V lost 2 bases and J lost 5; bases outside the gene matches: 17. The CDR3 loop spans 18 amino acids. CDR3 amino acids: CAWSTSRLAPLPTGELFF. The CDR3 DNA follows: TGTGCCTGGAGTACCTCTAGACTAGCTCCATTGCCGACCGGGGAGCTGTTTTTT.

This chain uses TRBV19 with TRBJ2-7; TRBD1 matches 8 bases. Trimming took 6 bases from V and 2 from J; bases not matched to a gene: 3. Germline CDR1 and CDR2: LNHDA and SQIVND (reference sequence). This CDR3 spans 13 amino acids. The CDR3 region is CASSQGQAYEQYF. Here the CDR3 DNA reads TGTGCCAGTAGCCAGGGACAGGCCTACGAGCAGTACTTC. Variable domain in full (rest from reference TRBV19 and TRBJ2-7): DGGITQSPKYLFRKEGQNVTLSCEQNLNHDAMYWYRQDPGQGLRLIYYSQIVNDFQKGDIAEGYSVSREKKESFPLTVTSAQKNPTAFYLCASSQGQAYEQYFGPGTRLTVT.

The chain recombines TRBV6-2 or TRBV6-3 with TRBJ1-1; D gene unclear. The CDR3 covers 14 residues. Looked up from germline, CDR1 is MNHEY and CDR2 is SVGEGT. V was shortened by 0 bases and J by 0 bases, with 5 bases between the two germline ends. CDR3 region: CASSYSTVNTEAFF. CDR3 nucleotides: TGTGCCAGCAGTTACTCTACGGTGAACACTGAAGCTTTCTTT.

The chain couples TRBV7-8 to TRBJ1-2; D not resolved. Trimming left V 1 base short and J 6 bases short, with 9 bases between. The CDR3 is 13 residues long. Germline lookup yields CDR1 SGHVS and CDR2 FQNEAQ. The CDR3 here is CASSLERTDGYTF. The CDR3 DNA reads as TGTGCCAGCAGCTTAGAGCGGACGGATGGCTACACCTTC. The full variable domain, in which reference TRBV7-8 and TRBJ1-2 provide the parts outside the CDR3, is GAGVSQSPRYKVAKRGQDVALRCDPISGHVSLFWYQQALGQGPEFLTYFQNEAQLDKSGLPSDRFFAERPEGSVSTLKIQRTQQEDSAVYLCASSLERTDGYTFGSGTRLTVV.

V and J are TRBV7-9 and TRBJ2-3; D is uncertain. This CDR3 has 14 amino acids. The V gene's germline CDR1 is SEHNR and CDR2 FQNEAQ (reference sequence). V lost 5 bases and J 4 bases, leaving 13 bases between the germline ends. The CDR3 DNA follows: TGTGCCAGCAGCCCGAATGCGCAGGCAGATACGCAGTATTTT. Translated, it gives CASSPNAQADTQYF.

This sequence joins TRBV3-1 (or the pseudogene TRBV3-2) and TRBJ1-2; D is perhaps TRBD1 (6 bases). V was trimmed by 2 bases and J by 0 bases, leaving 10 bases between them. Germline CDR1 reads LGHDT; CDR2 reads YNNKEL (reference sequence). CDR3 length: 15 residues. CDR3: CASSQKDRANYGYTF. In DNA form, the CDR3 reads TGTGCCAGCAGCCAAAAGGACAGAGCTAACTATGGCTACACCTTC.

This chain links TRBV28 with TRBJ1-6; the D gene is possibly TRBD1 (5 bases). Trimming left V 2 bases short and J 8 bases short, with 10 bases between. Germline CDR1 MDHEN, CDR2 SYDVKM. The CDR3 has 14 residues. CDR3 DNA sequence: TGTGCCAGCAGTTTAGAACAGGCCGATTCACCCCTCCACTTT. Protein product: CASSLEQADSPLHF.

V and J are TRBV27 and TRBJ1-5, with 7 nucleotides matching TRBD1. This CDR3 has 15 amino acids. Germline assignment: CDR1 MNHEY and CDR2 SMNVEV (reference sequence). V lost 5 bases, J lost 1 base, and 5 bases stayed unmatched. CDR3 protein: CASSRQGGSNQPQHF. CDR3 nucleotides: TGTGCCAGCAGTCGACAGGGTGGGAGCAATCAGCCCCAGCATTTT.